Following are 24 T cell receptor beta chains from one sample sequenced in a study of blood T cell repertoires in COVID-19. The table came from immunoSEQ multiplex PCR; TCRdb's copy has only in-frame clones and leaves some out. Of 88,000 or so clones in the sample, 79% were seen once. What was sequenced was peripheral blood. Receptor source: a human donor in a cohort sampled during active COVID-19.

This chain uses TRBV27 with TRBJ2-5; 14 bases are a match to TRBD2. This CDR3 contains 18 residues. Germline V gene data show CDR1 as MNHEY and CDR2 as SMNVEV (reference sequence). Losses at the gene ends were 5 bases for V and 5 bases for J; bases not matched to a gene: 13. CDR3 coding DNA: TGTGCCAGCAGTAACGGACTAGCGGGAGGTAGTACCGTGGAGACCCAGTACTTC. This encodes CASSNGLAGGSTVETQYF.

A single count supports this clone. The chain uses TRBV21-1 and TRBJ2-2; TRBD2 is the table's D call, not checked against the DNA. TRBV21-1 is annotated as a pseudogene. This CDR3 has 17 residues. The CDR3 sequence is CASSKSGGLTNTGELFF. The CDR3 DNA follows: TGTGCCAGCAGCAAAAGTGGAGGGCTGACGAACACCGGGGAGCTGTTTTTT.

This rearrangement joins TRBV6-4 to TRBJ2-7, with 7 bases that match TRBD2. The ends lost 6 bases at V and 3 bases at J; junction bases unmatched: 14. This CDR3 is 16 amino acids long. Germline CDR1 and CDR2: MRHNA and SNTAGT. The CDR3: CASRIHGEGRYYEQYF. The CDR3, as DNA: TGTGCCAGCAGGATCCACGGGGAGGGCCGTTACTACGAGCAGTACTTC.

In this sample, this clone turned up a few times. This sequence joins TRBV4-2 and TRBJ2-1; the match to TRBD2 covers 14 bases. The CDR3 is made up of 19 amino acids. V lost 4 bases and J lost 1; bases outside the gene matches: 9. The germline CDR1 and CDR2 sequences are LGHNA and YNFKEQ. CDR3 sequence reads: CASSRTSGTSGSSYNEQFF. The CDR3 DNA sequence: TGTGCCAGCAGCCGCACCTCCGGGACTAGCGGGAGTTCCTACAATGAGCAGTTCTTC.

The chain combines TRBV4-3 with TRBJ1-1; D may be TRBD1 (6 bases). The CDR3 runs to 14 residues. The V end lost 4 bases, the J end lost 5 bases, and 14 bases lay between the germline ends. In germline, CDR1 is LGHNA, CDR2 YSLEER. The CDR3 spells CASSPEGGGTEAFF. CDR3 DNA sequence: TGCGCCAGCAGCCCGGAGGGAGGGGGGACTGAAGCTTTCTTT.

As regards this clone: The sample contains more than one DNA sequence encoding this CDR3. V and J are TRBV20-1 and TRBJ2-7; TRBD2 is a possible D gene (5 bases). The CDR3 sequence is 11 residues long. CDR1 is DFQATT, CDR2 SNEGSKA, per germline (reference sequence). V shed 3 bases and J shed 4 bases, with 7 bases lying between them. CDR3 bases: TGCAGTGCTAGCAGAGGGTACGAGCAGTACTTC. This translates into CSASRGYEQYF.

CDR3 sequence reads: CASSITGASPYGYTF. The CDR3 nucleotides read TGTGCCAGTAGCATTACAGGGGCTTCCCCCTATGGCTACACCTTC. The chain combines TRBV19 with TRBJ1-2; TRBD1 matches 7 bases. With 6 bases clipped from V and 4 bases from J, the junction kept 11 bases outside the gene matches. Germline V gives CDR1 LNHDA, CDR2 SQIVND (reference sequence). CDR3 length: 15 residues. The full variable domain, completed using reference TRBV19 and TRBJ1-2, is DGGITQSPKYLFRKEGQNVTLSCEQNLNHDAMYWYRQDPGQGLRLIYYSQIVNDFQKGDIAEGYSVSREKKESFPLTVTSAQKNPTAFYLCASSITGASPYGYTFGSGTRLTVV.

The chain couples TRBV29-1 to TRBJ1-3, with D possibly being TRBD1 (5 bases). Germline-derived CDR1 and CDR2 are SQVTM and ANQGSEA. The CDR3 loop spans 13 amino acids. Trimming removed 7 bases at V and 2 bases at J, with 12 bases between. CDR3 region: CSAGTQTGNTIYF. CDR3 in DNA: TGCAGCGCAGGGACTCAGACTGGAAACACCATATATTTT.

The chain has TRBV11-2 and TRBJ2-5; D is unclear. The CDR3 sequence is 12 residues long. The germline V gene has CDR1 SGHAT and CDR2 FQNNGV. The V gene lost 4 bases and the J gene lost 9 bases, with 12 bases spanning the gap. CDR3: CASSSALRAQYF. The CDR3 coding sequence is TGTGCCAGCAGCTCGGCCCTCCGGGCCCAGTACTTC.

Worth noting for this clone: This sample includes further DNA sequences coding for the same CDR3. This chain uses TRBV6-1 with TRBJ2-7, with D possibly being TRBD2 (6 bases). Between the trimmed V and J ends, which lost 1 base and 7 bases, there was a span of 14 bases. This CDR3 has 14 residues. Germline V gene sequence: CDR1 MNHNS, CDR2 SASEGT. This chain's CDR3 is CASSEVGLEGEQYF. CDR3 DNA sequence: TGTGCCAGCAGTGAAGTCGGCTTGGAGGGGGAGCAGTACTTC.

This clone has just a few counts. The V call is TRBV2, the J call TRBJ2-2; the match to TRBD2 covers 7 bases. The germline V gene has CDR1 SNHLY and CDR2 FYNNEI. V lost 7 bases and J lost 2; bases outside the gene matches: 10. This CDR3 spans 16 amino acids. This chain's CDR3 is CASTLLALLNTGELFF. The CDR3 DNA reads TGTGCCAGCACCCTACTAGCGCTACTTAACACCGGGGAGCTGTTTTTT.

This clone was seen only a few times. The rearrangement links TRBV10-1 to TRBJ2-7; 8 nucleotides agree with TRBD2. The CDR3 contains 13 residues. Trimming removed 8 bases from V and 3 bases from J; junction bases left unmatched: 6. CDR1 and CDR2 from the germline V gene are WNHNN and SYGVQD (reference sequence). CDR3 DNA sequence: TGCGCCAGCGGGTCGGGAGGGGACTACGAGCAGTACTTC. It is translated as CASGSGGDYEQYF.

This clone showed up just once. This sequence joins TRBV2 and TRBJ2-5; D is perhaps TRBD1 (5 bases). The ends were cut back, 5 bases at V and 3 bases at J, with 22 bases in the middle. The CDR3 consists of 17 residues. Looked up from germline, CDR1 is SNHLY and CDR2 is FYNNEI. CDR3 region: CASSFTFSQGIEETQYF. Here the CDR3 DNA reads TGTGCCAGCAGTTTCACATTTTCCCAGGGAATTGAAGAGACCCAGTACTTC.

The chain links TRBV7-9 to TRBJ1-1; no clear D. Trimming pared 3 bases from V and 3 bases from J, leaving 8 bases between. Germline assignment: CDR1 SEHNR and CDR2 FQNEAQ (reference sequence). The CDR3 is 13 amino acids. The CDR3 is CASSFSVDTEAFF. The CDR3 region has the DNA TGTGCCAGCAGCTTCTCAGTTGACACTGAAGCTTTCTTT.

The V and J genes are TRBV9 and TRBJ2-1; 8 positions match TRBD2. The germline V gene has CDR1 SGDLS and CDR2 YYNGEE. This CDR3 has 15 amino acids. V trimming: 1 base; J trimming: 8 bases; junction bases outside the gene matches: 8. DNA of the CDR3: TGTGCCAGCAGCGTAAGTAGCGGGATGGGGGATGAGCAGTTCTTC. Its protein is CASSVSSGMGDEQFF.

This clone is deemed medium-sized (0.01 to 0.1%). The rearrangement links TRBV6-5 to TRBJ1-1; a weak D match, TRBD1 (5 bases). Germline V gene lookup returns CDR1 MNHEY and CDR2 SVGAGI. Trimming cost V 0 bases and J 2 bases, with 7 bases left between them. The CDR3 loop spans 14 amino acids. CDR3 bases: TGTGCCAGCAGTTACTCACAGGCCAACACTGAAGCTTTCTTT. Its protein is CASSYSQANTEAFF.

This clone was observed a few times. V usage is TRBV10-3 and J usage is TRBJ1-6, with 7 bases matching TRBD1. Germline CDR1 and CDR2: ENHRY and SYGVKD. Trimming took 10 bases from V and 7 from J; bases not matched to a gene: 10. The CDR3 is made up of 14 amino acids. The CDR3 region has the DNA TGTGCCACCACGGGACAGCCTAGGAATTCACCCCTCCACTTT. Translated: CATTGQPRNSPLHF.

This clone was seen a handful of times. CDR3 bases: TGTGCCAGCTCAGAAGCGGGAGAGAACAATGAGCAGTTCTTC. Translating it yields CASSEAGENNEQFF. The chain recombines TRBV18 with TRBJ2-1; 8 bases fit TRBD2. The J segment lost 5 bases and the V segment lost 5 bases, leaving 5 bases of the junction unmatched. Germline CDR1 reads KGHSH; CDR2 reads LQKENI. The CDR3 contains 14 residues.

The chain is built from TRBV6-5 and TRBJ2-5, with 9 bases that match TRBD2. In germline, CDR1 is MNHEY, CDR2 SVGAGI. CDR3 length equals 14 residues. V lost 5 bases, J lost 4 bases, and 5 bases stayed unmatched. The CDR3 DNA reads TGTGCCAGCAGTCGCGGGGGGGCGGGAGAGACCCAGTACTTC. Amino acid sequence: CASSRGGAGETQYF.

The V call is TRBV2, the J call TRBJ2-2; 7 nucleotides align to TRBD1. V was pared by 4 bases and J by 5 bases, with 1 base of the junction left unmatched. Germline CDR1 is SNHLY and CDR2 is FYNNEI. The CDR3 length is 13 residues. DNA of the CDR3: TGTGCCAGCAGTGGACAGGGAACCGGGGAGCTGTTTTTT. Its protein product is CASSGQGTGELFF. The complete variable domain, with remaining parts taken from reference TRBV2 and TRBJ2-2, reads EPEVTQTPSHQVTQMGQEVILRCVPISNHLYFYWYRQILGQKVEFLVSFYNNEISEKSEIFDDQFSVERPDGSNFTLKIRSTKLEDSAMYFCASSGQGTGELFFGEGSRLTVL.

The gene calls are TRBV11-2 and TRBJ2-2; 9 nucleotides agree with TRBD2. In germline, CDR1 is SGHAT, CDR2 FQNNGV. CDR3 length: 15 amino acids. V trimming: 3 bases; J trimming: 4 bases; junction bases outside the gene matches: 3. CDR3 coding DNA: TGTGCCAGCAGCTTGGCGGGAGGGGTCACCGGGGAGCTGTTTTTT. Protein sequence: CASSLAGGVTGELFF.

The chain is built from TRBV5-1 and TRBJ2-3; TRBD1 might be the D (5 bases). The germline V gene encodes CDR1 SGHRS and CDR2 YFSETQ. V was trimmed by 3 bases and J by 1 base, leaving 15 bases between them. The CDR3 covers 16 residues. The CDR3 region is CASSSGQLLGTDTQYF. The CDR3 DNA sequence: TGCGCCAGCAGCTCCGGACAATTACTGGGCACAGATACGCAGTATTTT.

The chain is built from TRBV27 and TRBJ2-1; 7 positions agree with TRBD2. Unmatched junction bases numbered 8, after V lost 2 bases and J lost 4 bases. The CDR3 contains 16 residues. Per the germline V gene, CDR1 is MNHEY and CDR2 is SMNVEV (reference sequence). This CDR3 is CASSLDRLADYNEQFF. The CDR3 DNA reads as TGTGCCAGCAGTTTAGATCGACTAGCAGATTACAATGAGCAGTTCTTC.

In this sample, this clone turned up once. The chain has TRBV5-5 and TRBJ1-1, with D uncertain. The CDR3 has 15 amino acids. Germline values: CDR1 SGHKS, CDR2 YYEKEE (reference sequence). Trimming took off 0 bases at V and 3 bases at J, with 12 bases between the two ends. The CDR3, as DNA: TGTGCCAGCAGCTTGGAGTCCGGGGAGCACACTGAAGCTTTCTTT. Amino acids: CASSLESGEHTEAFF. Full variable domain (rest looked up from reference TRBV5-5 and TRBJ1-1): DAGVTQSPTHLIKTRGQQVTLRCSPISGHKSVSWYQQVLGQGPQFIFQYYEKEERGRGNFPDRFSARQFPNYSSELNVNALLLGDSALYLCASSLESGEHTEAFFGQGTRLTVV.